These 8 T cell receptor beta chains share one sample of origin, sequenced in a study of blood T cell repertoires in COVID-19 (dated by TCRdb to 2019 to 2021). The method was the immunoSEQ multiplex PCR assay. Imported from immuneACCESS, the table was reduced by TCRdb to in-frame sequences with V and J called. These copies leave out some clones; in studies compared against another copy, an unresolved V gene accounts for under half, and the cause of the remainder is not known. For this sample there are roughly 250,000 clones; more than 65% appear just once. Around a sixth of the sample goes to the ten largest clones. Sequenced material: peripheral blood. These receptor sequences come from a person aged 70 to 80 with COVID-19, enrolled during active disease.

The chain links TRBV27 to TRBJ2-7; D is uncertain. The CDR3 has 13 residues. Germline V gene lookup returns CDR1 MNHEY and CDR2 SMNVEV (reference sequence). With 11 bases removed from V and 2 bases from J, the gap between germline ends came to 16 bases. The CDR3 bases are TGTGCCGTAGTAGTATGGAGACCCTACGAGCAGTACTTC. Its translation is CAVVVWRPYEQYF.

This chain uses TRBV6-1 with TRBJ1-4; D remains unclear. Per the germline V gene, CDR1 is MNHNS and CDR2 is SASEGT. The CDR3 is 15 residues long. V was shortened by 2 bases and J by 5 bases, with 12 bases between the two germline ends. CDR3 in amino acids: CASSEFRGENEKLFF. CDR3 DNA: TGTGCCAGCAGTGAATTTCGCGGAGAAAATGAAAAACTGTTTTTT.

This chain joins TRBV7-9 and TRBJ2-2; 8 nucleotides agree with TRBD1. The CDR3 consists of 16 residues. Germline values: CDR1 SEHNR, CDR2 FQNEAQ (reference sequence). The V segment lost 5 bases and the J segment 1 base; nucleotides outside the gene matches: 6. The CDR3 reads CASSPQGAGNTGELFF. CDR3 nucleotides: TGTGCCAGCAGCCCCCAGGGGGCGGGGAACACCGGGGAGCTGTTTTTT.

The genes are TRBV6-5 and TRBJ2-1; no clear D. The CDR3 is made up of 14 amino acids. V was pared by 6 bases and J by 5 bases, with 14 bases between. Germline CDR1 is MNHEY and CDR2 is SVGAGI. The CDR3 reads CASRYPGTHNEQFF. As DNA, the CDR3 is TGTGCCAGCAGGTATCCGGGTACTCACAATGAGCAGTTCTTC.

V usage is TRBV11-3 and J usage is TRBJ2-3; TRBD2 matches 13 bases. CDR1 is SGHNT and CDR2 is YENEEA in the germline V gene. The CDR3 extends over 17 amino acids. V lost 5 bases to trimming and J lost 1 base; unmatched junction nucleotides: 6. The CDR3: CASSTRTSGGGTDTQYF. The DNA for the CDR3 is TGTGCCAGCAGCACGAGGACTAGCGGGGGCGGCACAGATACGCAGTATTTT.

The CDR3 region is CASSFSPARSNQPQHF. DNA for the CDR3: TGTGCCAGTAGTTTCTCCCCCGCGCGGAGCAATCAGCCCCAGCATTTT. V and J are TRBV19 and TRBJ1-5; D gene ambiguous. V gave up 5 bases and J gave up 1 base, with 15 bases separating them. Germline values: CDR1 LNHDA, CDR2 SQIVND (reference sequence). This CDR3 spans 16 amino acids.

In its sample, this clone was seen a few times. The chain recombines TRBV20-1 with TRBJ1-4; possibly TRBD1 for D (6 bases). CDR3 length: 11 amino acids. The ends were cut back, 6 bases at V and 7 bases at J, with 9 bases in the middle. Germline V gene sequence: CDR1 DFQATT, CDR2 SNEGSKA (reference sequence). The CDR3, as DNA: TGCAGTGCCCGCAGGGGTGAAAAACTGTTTTTT. This translates into CSARRGEKLFF.

The chain employs TRBV19 and TRBJ1-5, with D unclear. This CDR3 has 17 amino acids. Trimming stripped 7 bases from V and 2 bases from J, with 21 bases between. Germline assignment: CDR1 LNHDA and CDR2 SQIVND (reference sequence). Here the CDR3 DNA reads TGTGCCAGTAAGCCTCTGATCCCCCCTTCGGGCAATCAGCCCCAGCATTTT. Translating it yields CASKPLIPPSGNQPQHF. Full variable domain (rest looked up from reference TRBV19 and TRBJ1-5): DGGITQSPKYLFRKEGQNVTLSCEQNLNHDAMYWYRQDPGQGLRLIYYSQIVNDFQKGDIAEGYSVSREKKESFPLTVTSAQKNPTAFYLCASKPLIPPSGNQPQHFGDGTRLSIL.